This TCR beta chain was obtained from a study of blood T cell repertoires in COVID-19. Method: immunoSEQ multiplex PCR; TCRdb's copy keeps in-frame clones and lacks some. This table holds 190,000 or so clones, around nine tenths found once. The CDR3 loop spans 18 amino acids. Germline V CDR1 and CDR2: LNHDA, SQIVND (reference sequence). The ends were cut back, 0 bases at V and 0 bases at J, with 15 bases in the middle. The gene calls are TRBV19 and TRBJ2-1; D might be TRBD1 (6 bases). The sample comprised peripheral blood. This sequence originates from a man in his forties with acute or convalescent COVID-19. The CDR3 nucleotides are TGTGCCAGTAGTATAGACCTGAACAGGGATGTCTCCTACAATGAGCAGTTCTTC. Amino acids: CASSIDLNRDVSYNEQFF. Variable domain in full (rest from reference TRBV19 and TRBJ2-1): DGGITQSPKYLFRKEGQNVTLSCEQNLNHDAMYWYRQDPGQGLRLIYYSQIVNDFQKGDIAEGYSVSREKKESFPLTVTSAQKNPTAFYLCASSIDLNRDVSYNEQFFGPGTRLTVL.